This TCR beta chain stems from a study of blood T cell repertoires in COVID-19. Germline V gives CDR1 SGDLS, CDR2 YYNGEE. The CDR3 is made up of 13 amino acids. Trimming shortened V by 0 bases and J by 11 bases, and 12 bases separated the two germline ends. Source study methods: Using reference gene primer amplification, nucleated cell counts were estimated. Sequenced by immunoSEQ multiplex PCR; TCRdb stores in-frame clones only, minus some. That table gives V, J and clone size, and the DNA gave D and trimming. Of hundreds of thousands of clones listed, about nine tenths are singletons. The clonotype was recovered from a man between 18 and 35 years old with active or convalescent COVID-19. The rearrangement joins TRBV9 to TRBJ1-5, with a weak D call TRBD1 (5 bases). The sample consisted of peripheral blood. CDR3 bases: TGTGCCAGCAGCGTAGGCCTCCGGGGGACCCAGCATTTT. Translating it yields CASSVGLRGTQHF.